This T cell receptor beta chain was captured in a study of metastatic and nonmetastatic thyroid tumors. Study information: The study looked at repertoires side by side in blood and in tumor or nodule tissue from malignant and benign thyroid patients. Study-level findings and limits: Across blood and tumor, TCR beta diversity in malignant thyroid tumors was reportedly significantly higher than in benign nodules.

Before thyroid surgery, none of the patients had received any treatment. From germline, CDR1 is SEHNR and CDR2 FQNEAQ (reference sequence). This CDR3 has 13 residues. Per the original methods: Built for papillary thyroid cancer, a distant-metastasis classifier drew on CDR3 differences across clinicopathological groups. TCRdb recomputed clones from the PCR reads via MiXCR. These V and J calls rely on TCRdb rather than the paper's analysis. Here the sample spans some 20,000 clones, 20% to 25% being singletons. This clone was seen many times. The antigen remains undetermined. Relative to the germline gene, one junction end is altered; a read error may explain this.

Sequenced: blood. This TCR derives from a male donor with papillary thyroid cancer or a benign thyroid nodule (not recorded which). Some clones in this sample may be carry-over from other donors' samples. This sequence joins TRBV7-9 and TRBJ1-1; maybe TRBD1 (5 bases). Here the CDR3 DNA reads TGTGCCAGCAGCTTGGGGACGGACCTAAAGACGATCTTT. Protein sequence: CASSLGTDLKTIF.